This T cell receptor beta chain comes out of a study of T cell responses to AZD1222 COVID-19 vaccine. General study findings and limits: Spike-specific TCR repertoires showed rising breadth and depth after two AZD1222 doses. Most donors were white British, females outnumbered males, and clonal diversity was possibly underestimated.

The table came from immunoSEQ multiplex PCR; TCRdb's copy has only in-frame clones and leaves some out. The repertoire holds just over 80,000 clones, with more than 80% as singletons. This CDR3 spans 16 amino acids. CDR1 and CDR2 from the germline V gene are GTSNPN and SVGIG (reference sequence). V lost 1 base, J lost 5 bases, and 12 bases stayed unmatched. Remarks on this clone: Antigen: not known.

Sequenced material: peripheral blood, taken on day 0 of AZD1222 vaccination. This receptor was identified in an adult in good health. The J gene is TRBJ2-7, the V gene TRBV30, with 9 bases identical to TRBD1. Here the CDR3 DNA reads TGTGCCTGGAGTGCTCTCGGGACAGGGAAGGTCGACGAGCAGTACTTC. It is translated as CAWSALGTGKVDEQYF.